This T cell receptor beta chain was sequenced for a study of technical replicates of blood from a handful of donors. Germline CDR1 and CDR2: SGHNT and YYREEE (reference sequence). CDR3 length: 16 amino acids. V lost 4 bases, J lost 8 bases, and 13 bases stayed unmatched. The assay was immunoSEQ multiplex PCR, and TCRdb's table has in-frame clones only and misses some. The table shows roughly 64,000 clones, with 65% to 90% occurring only once. The sample comprised PBMCs. The sequence was obtained from a human donor in good health. Some clones in this sample may be carry-over from other donors' samples. The rearrangement links TRBV5-4 to TRBJ1-4, with TRBD1 matching 8 bases. This CDR3 reads CASSPTPRQGKEKLFF. As DNA, the CDR3 is TGTGCCAGCAGCCCCACGCCCAGACAGGGGAAGGAAAAACTGTTTTTT.